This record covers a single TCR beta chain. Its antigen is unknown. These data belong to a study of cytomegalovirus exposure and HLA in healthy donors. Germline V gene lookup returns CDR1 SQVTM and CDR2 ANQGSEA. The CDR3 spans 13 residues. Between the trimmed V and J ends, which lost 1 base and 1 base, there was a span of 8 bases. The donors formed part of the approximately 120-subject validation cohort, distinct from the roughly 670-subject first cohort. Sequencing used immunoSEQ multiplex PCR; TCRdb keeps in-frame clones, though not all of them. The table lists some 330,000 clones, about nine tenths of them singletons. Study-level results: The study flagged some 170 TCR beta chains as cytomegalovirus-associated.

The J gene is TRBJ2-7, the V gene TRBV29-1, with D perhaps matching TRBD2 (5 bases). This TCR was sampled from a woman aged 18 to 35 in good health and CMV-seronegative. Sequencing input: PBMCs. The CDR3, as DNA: TGCAGCGTTGAAGTGGAGGCTTCCTACGAGCAGTACTTC. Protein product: CSVEVEASYEQYF.